This T cell receptor (beta chain) emerged from a study of shared clonotypes between healthy human individuals (dated by TCRdb to 2019 to 2021). With regard to the full study: The cohort included three men and two women between 18 and 49 years of age. Per donor, leukapheresis produced somewhere between about 0.85 and 10 billion PBMCs. For each donor, three plates each were used for CD4 naive and CD4 memory, two plates were used for CD8 naive, and one plate was used for CD8 memory. Libraries were prepared and TCR repertoires were sequenced by different laboratories using diverse techniques, in order to increase sequencing depth and limit assay-specific biases. To estimate repertoire size and how much clonotype sharing occurs between individuals, the study deeply sequenced the blood TCR repertoires of about five healthy adults. The research as a whole found: Pairwise subsampling indicated that sequencing depth was expected to affect the degree of clonotype sharing among donors. Only blood was sampled, and tissue TCR repertoires likely differ from those in blood. Compared with non-shared clonotypes, clonotypes shared by all four sorted-subset donors had higher generation probabilities. Incomplete sequencing was indicated by rarefaction of sorted-subset datasets, despite the large sequencing depth. Because the study included only a small number of donors, the genetic and exposure-history diversity represented was limited. Across a handful of donors, approximately 4.6% of naive CD4, around 3.5% of naive CD8, around 2.5% of memory CD4, and under 0.45% of memory CD8 clonotypes were shared. Estimated clonotype richness was generally larger for naive than for memory subsets.

The CDR3 covers 13 residues, taking in both the cysteine and the phenylalanine. Just CDR3 DNA is preserved here, 39 bases in frame from base 1. The germline V gene (reference sequence) supplies CDR1 SEHNR and CDR2 FQNEAQ. The germline ends are 14 bases apart after V is trimmed by 5 bases and J by 9 bases. The donors were healthy, HIV-negative adults who had no recently reported acute infections or vaccinations. Every donor was a Caucasian adult living in Nashville, Tennessee, USA. CD4+ T cells were enriched by magnetic negative selection; naive cells were then positively selected on CD45RA, and the negative fraction formed the memory subset. After blood collection by leukapheresis, PBMCs were isolated using Ficoll-Histopaque density gradient centrifugation and then cryopreserved in the vapor phase of liquid nitrogen. Analytical flow cytometry was used to check the purity and quantity of each magnetically sorted T cell population. Genomic DNA was isolated from each sorted fraction and quantified by UV absorbance on a Nanodrop 2000c.

TCR CDR3 regions were amplified from genomic DNA by multiplex PCR using the deep immunoSEQ assay. For each cell subset, the extracted genomic DNA was distributed evenly across all wells of several immunoSEQ 96-well plates, and each plate served as one replicate. For sorted subsets, about 200 ng genomic DNA, equal to approximately 30,000 T cell genomes, was loaded into each replicate PCR. Purified libraries were quantified with a Qubit 3.0 fluorometer, sized on a Bioanalyzer 2100, and re-quantified with the KAPA Library Quantification kit. Every immunoSEQ 96-well plate was sequenced on a dedicated single-read 150-cycle Illumina NextSeq 550 flow cell. Per the source publication's procedure: The immunoSEQ output contained only junctional sequences without quality scores, so filtering could not match that applied to full-length reads. To assign V/J genes and CDR3, sequences were annotated using PyIR, a Python wrapper for IgBLAST v1.9, with IMGT germline references. Reads were filtered out if the reads had weak V/J assignments (E-value above 1e-6), no CDR3, stop codons, out-of-frame junctions, or ambiguous translated residues. A V3J clonotype was defined by an identical inferred V gene, J gene, and CDR3 amino acid sequence. Percentage overlap between repertoires was computed as shared unique clonotypes divided by the size of the smaller repertoire. Repertoire richness was assessed with RTK rarefaction, the Chao1 estimator, and Recon v2.1 estimates of unobserved clonotypes. OLGA was used to compute generation probabilities for all TCRbeta clonotypes that the gDNA method yielded from a handful of donors. What TCRdb holds here is the immuneACCESS table cut down to in-frame rearrangements. Part of the clones is not present; checked against another copy, under half of the missing clones reflect an unresolved V gene, and the others are unexplained. V and J calls and clone size come straight from that table; D and trimming were deduced from the DNA. The sample records 2.5 million or so clones, roughly 92% of which are singletons. More than 0.12% of the sample belongs to the ten largest clones.

With regard to this clone: It lacks a known antigen. Per-base qualities were not stored, and no clone one base away is much larger.

This TCR derives from a man between 18 and 35 years old in good health. The rearranged segments are TRBV7-9 and TRBJ2-1; the D gene is unclear. What was sequenced was naive CD4+ T cells sorted from blood. The label giving this sample's cell subset or site can be read as: CD45RA+ positively selected. The sequenced DNA is TGTGCCAGCAGCGCACGAGCGTGGGGTGAGCAGTTCTTC. The encoded protein is CASSARAWGEQFF. Joined to the reference TRBV7-9 and TRBJ2-1 proteins, this CDR3 gives the full variable domain: DTGVSQNPRHKITKRGQNVTFRCDPISEHNRLYWYRQTLGQGPEFLTYFQNEAQLEKSRLLSDRFSAERPKGSFSTLEIQRTEQGDSAMYLCASSARAWGEQFFGPGTRLTVL.